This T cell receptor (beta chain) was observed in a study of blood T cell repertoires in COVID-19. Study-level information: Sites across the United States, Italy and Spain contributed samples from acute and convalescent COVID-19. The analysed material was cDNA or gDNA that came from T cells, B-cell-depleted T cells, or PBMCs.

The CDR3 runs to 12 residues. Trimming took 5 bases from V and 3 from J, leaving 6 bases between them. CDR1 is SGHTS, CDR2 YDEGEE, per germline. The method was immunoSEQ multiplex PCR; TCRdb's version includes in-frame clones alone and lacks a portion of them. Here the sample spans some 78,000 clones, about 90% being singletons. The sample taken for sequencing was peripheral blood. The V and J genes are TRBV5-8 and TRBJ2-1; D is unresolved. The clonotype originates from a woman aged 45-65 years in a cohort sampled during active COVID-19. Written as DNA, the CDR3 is TGTGCCAGCAGTTTCAACTACAATGAGCAGTTCTTC. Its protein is CASSFNYNEQFF.